Here is one T cell receptor (beta chain) with its context. The antigen remains undetermined. The table came from immunoSEQ multiplex PCR; TCRdb's copy has only in-frame clones and leaves some out. The table records roughly 45,000 clones, around 80% of them present only once. The sample belongs to a study of CD4 T cells in relation to SARS-CoV-2 and coronaviruses. V lost 6 bases and J 4 bases, leaving 10 bases between the germline ends. The CDR3 loop spans 12 amino acids. This sequence joins TRBV12-3 or TRBV12-4 and TRBJ2-7, with D possibly TRBD1 on 5 matching bases. This TCR was recovered from an adult with COVID-19. The sequenced sample consisted of naive CD4+ T cells from PBMCs, cultured in vitro. Subset of the sample: naive CD4+ T cells isolated by negative enrichment. The CDR3 DNA reads as TGTGCCAGCAGCCGGACACAATACGAGCAGTACTTC. Its translation is CASSRTQYEQYF.